At least ten counts were recorded for the clone carrying this T cell receptor (beta chain). Its antigen is unidentified. The data were taken from a study of Graves' ophthalmopathy and Graves' hyperthyroidism. Study-level findings and limits: Stable hyperthyroidism and ophthalmopathy were told apart by a 13-signature model, which achieved about 88% sensitivity and roughly 80% specificity.

The V gene lost 0 bases and the J gene lost 7 bases, with 4 bases spanning the gap. This CDR3 has 13 amino acids. As the template, RNA transcripts were used to amplify TCR beta CDR3 regions. Second-round multiplex PCR followed a first-round RT-PCR using HTBI primers. TCRdb ran MiXCR on the multiplex PCR reads and lists one entry per CDR3 protein. The top ten hold roughly 2.4% of the sample, which has some 350,000 distinct CDR3 sequences, approximately 18% seen once. The sequenced sample consisted of peripheral blood. The receptor was isolated from an adult woman with stable Graves' hyperthyroidism. This rearrangement joins TRBV12-3 or TRBV12-4 to TRBJ1-6, with no clear D. CDR3 protein: CASSLALNSPLHF. In DNA, the CDR3 is TGTGCCAGCAGTTTAGCGCTCAATTCACCCCTCCACTTT.